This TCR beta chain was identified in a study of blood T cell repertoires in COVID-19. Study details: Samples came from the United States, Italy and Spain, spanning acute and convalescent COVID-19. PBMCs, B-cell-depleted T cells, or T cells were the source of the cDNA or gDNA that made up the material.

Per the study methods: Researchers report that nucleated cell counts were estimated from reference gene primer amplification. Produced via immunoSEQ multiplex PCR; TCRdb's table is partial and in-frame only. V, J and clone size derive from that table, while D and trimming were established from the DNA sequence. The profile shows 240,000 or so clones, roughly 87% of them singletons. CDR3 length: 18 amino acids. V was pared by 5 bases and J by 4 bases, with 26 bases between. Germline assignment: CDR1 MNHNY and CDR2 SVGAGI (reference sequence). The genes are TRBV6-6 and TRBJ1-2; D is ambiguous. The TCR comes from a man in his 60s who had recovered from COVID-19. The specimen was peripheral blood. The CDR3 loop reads CASSLGKRNLWAGYGYTF. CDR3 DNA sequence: TGTGCCAGCAGTCTTGGGAAACGGAACCTGTGGGCGGGCTATGGCTACACCTTC.